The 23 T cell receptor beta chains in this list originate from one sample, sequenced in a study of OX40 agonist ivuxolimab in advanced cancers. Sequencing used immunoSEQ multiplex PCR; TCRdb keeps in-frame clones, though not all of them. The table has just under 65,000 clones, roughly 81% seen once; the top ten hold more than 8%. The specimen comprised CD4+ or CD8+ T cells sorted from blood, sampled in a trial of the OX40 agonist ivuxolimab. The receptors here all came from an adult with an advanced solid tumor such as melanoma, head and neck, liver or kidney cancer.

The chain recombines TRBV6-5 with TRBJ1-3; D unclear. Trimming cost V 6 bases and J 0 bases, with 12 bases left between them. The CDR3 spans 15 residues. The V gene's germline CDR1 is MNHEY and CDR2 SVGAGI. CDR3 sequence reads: CASRDLTTSGNTIYF. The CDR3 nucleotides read TGTGCCAGCAGAGATCTCACCACCTCTGGAAACACCATATATTTT.

DNA of the CDR3: TGTGCCAGCTCACCCGTAGCGGGAGTAGAGACCGGGGAGCTGTTTTTT. Protein product: CASSPVAGVETGELFF. The chain combines TRBV18 with TRBJ2-2; 9 bases match TRBD2. This CDR3 contains 16 residues. The germline CDR1 and CDR2 sequences are KGHSH and LQKENI. V gave up 3 bases and J gave up 5 bases; unmatched junction bases: 7.

CDR3 residues: CASSRLTSGAYNEQFF. The CDR3 region has the DNA TGTGCCAGCAGTCGCTTAACTAGCGGGGCGTACAATGAGCAGTTCTTC. This chain links TRBV14 with TRBJ2-1; 10 bases align to TRBD2. V trimming: 6 bases; J trimming: 4 bases; junction bases outside the gene matches: 9. CDR1 and CDR2 from the germline V gene are SGHDN and FVKESK. The CDR3 spans 16 residues. The variable domain in full, completed from reference TRBV14 and TRBJ2-1, reads EAGVTQFPSHSVIEKGQTVTLRCDPISGHDNLYWYRRVMGKEIKFLLHFVKESKQDESGMPNNRFLAERTGGTYSTLKVQPAELEDSGVYFCASSRLTSGAYNEQFFGPGTRLTVL.

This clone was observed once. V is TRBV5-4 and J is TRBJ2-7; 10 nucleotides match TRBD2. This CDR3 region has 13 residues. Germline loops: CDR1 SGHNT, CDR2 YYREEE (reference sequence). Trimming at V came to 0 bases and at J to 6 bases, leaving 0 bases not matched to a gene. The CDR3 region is CASSLASGGEQYF. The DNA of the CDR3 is TGTGCCAGCAGCTTGGCTAGCGGGGGCGAGCAGTACTTC.

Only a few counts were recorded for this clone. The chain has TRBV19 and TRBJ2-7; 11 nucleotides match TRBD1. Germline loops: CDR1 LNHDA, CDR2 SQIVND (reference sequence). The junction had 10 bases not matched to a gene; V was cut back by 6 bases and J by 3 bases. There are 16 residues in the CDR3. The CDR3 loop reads CASRRDAGQGGYEQYF. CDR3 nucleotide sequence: TGTGCCAGTAGGAGAGATGCGGGACAGGGGGGCTACGAGCAGTACTTC.

This CDR3 is CASSLTGGVEQYF. The DNA for the CDR3 is TGTGCCAGCAGCTTAACCGGCGGGGTCGAGCAGTACTTC. The V and J genes are TRBV7-3 and TRBJ2-7; a weak D match, TRBD2 (6 bases). The CDR3 is made up of 13 amino acids. Trimming pared 0 bases from V and 6 bases from J, leaving 9 bases between. Germline CDR1 and CDR2: SGHTA and FQGTGA.

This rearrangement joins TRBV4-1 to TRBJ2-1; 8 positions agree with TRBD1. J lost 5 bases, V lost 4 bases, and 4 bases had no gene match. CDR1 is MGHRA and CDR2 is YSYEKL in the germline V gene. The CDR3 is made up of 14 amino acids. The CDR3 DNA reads TGCGCCAGCAGCCTATTACAGGGGGACAATGAGCAGTTCTTC. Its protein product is CASSLLQGDNEQFF.

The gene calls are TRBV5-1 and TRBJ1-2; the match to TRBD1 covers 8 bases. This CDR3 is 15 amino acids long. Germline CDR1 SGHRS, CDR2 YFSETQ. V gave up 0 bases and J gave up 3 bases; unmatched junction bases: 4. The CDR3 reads CASSLGQGSDYGYTF. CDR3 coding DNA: TGCGCCAGCAGCTTGGGACAGGGGTCGGACTATGGCTACACCTTC.

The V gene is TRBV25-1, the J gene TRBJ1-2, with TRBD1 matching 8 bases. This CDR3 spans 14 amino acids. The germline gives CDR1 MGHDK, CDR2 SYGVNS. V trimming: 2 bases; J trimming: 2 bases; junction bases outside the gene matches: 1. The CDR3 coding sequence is TGTGCCAGCAGTGAACAGGGGGCAAACTATGGCTACACCTTC. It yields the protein CASSEQGANYGYTF.

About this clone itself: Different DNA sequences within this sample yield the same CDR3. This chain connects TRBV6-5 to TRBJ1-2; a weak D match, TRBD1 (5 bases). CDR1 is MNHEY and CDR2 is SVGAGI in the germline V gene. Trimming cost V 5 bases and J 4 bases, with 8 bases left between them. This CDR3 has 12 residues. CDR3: CASSNGGYGYTF. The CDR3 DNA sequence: TGTGCCAGCAGTAACGGGGGCTATGGCTACACCTTC.

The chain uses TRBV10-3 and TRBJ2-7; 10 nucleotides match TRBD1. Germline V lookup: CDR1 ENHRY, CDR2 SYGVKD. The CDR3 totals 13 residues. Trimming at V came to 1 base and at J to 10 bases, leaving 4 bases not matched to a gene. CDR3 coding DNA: TGTGCCATCAGTGAGTTAGGACAGGGGGATCAGTACTTC. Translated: CAISELGQGDQYF.

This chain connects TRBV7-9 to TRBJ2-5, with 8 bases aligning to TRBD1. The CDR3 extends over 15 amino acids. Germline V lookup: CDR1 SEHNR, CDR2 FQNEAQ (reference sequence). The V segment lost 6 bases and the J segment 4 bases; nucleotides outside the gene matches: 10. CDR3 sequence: CASSWGQDVGETQYF. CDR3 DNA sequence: TGTGCCAGCAGTTGGGGACAGGATGTTGGAGAGACCCAGTACTTC.

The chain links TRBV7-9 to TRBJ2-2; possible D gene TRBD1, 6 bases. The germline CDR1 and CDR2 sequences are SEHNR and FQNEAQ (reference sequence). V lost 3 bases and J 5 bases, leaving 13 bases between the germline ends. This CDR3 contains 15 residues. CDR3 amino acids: CASSFTGQGTGELFF. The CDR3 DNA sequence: TGTGCCAGCAGCTTTACAGGGCAGGGTACCGGGGAGCTGTTTTTT.

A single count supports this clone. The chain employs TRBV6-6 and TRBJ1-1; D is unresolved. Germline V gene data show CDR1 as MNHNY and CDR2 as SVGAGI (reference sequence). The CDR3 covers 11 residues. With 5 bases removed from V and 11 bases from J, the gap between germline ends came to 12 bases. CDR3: CASSKLDVAFF. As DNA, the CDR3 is TGTGCCAGCAGTAAACTTGATGTGGCTTTCTTT.

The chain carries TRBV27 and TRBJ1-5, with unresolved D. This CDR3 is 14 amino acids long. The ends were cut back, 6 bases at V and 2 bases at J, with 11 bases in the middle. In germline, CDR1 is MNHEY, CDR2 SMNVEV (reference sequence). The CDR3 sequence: CASSKGMGNQPQHF. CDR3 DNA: TGTGCCAGCAGCAAAGGGATGGGCAATCAGCCCCAGCATTTT.

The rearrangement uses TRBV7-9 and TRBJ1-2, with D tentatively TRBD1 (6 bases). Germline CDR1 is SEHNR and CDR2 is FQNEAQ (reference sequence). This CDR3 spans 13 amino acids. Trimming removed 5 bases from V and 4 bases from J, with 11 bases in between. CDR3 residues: CASSRQAPYGYTF. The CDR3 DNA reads TGTGCCAGCAGCCGACAGGCGCCCTATGGCTACACCTTC.

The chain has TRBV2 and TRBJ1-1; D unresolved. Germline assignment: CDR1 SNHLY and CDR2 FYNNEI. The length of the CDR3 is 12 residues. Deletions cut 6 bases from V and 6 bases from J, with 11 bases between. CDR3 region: CASSQGRAEAFF. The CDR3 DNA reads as TGTGCCAGCAGCCAAGGGAGGGCTGAAGCTTTCTTT.

The chain's CDR3 is CASSLDHDSNPTQQYF. The CDR3 nucleotides are TGTGCCAGCAGCTTAGACCATGACAGCAACCCTACGCAGCAGTACTTC. This chain uses TRBV7-9 with TRBJ2-7; D might be TRBD1 (5 bases). Trimming took off 1 base at V and 8 bases at J, with 21 bases between the two ends. The germline V gene encodes CDR1 SEHNR and CDR2 FQNEAQ (reference sequence). This CDR3 has 16 amino acids.

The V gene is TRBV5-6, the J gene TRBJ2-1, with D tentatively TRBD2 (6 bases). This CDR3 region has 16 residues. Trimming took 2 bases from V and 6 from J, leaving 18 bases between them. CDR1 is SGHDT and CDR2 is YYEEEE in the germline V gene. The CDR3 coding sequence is TGTGCCAGCAGCTTAGGCCCACGGGACTCCCTCAATGAGCAGTTCTTC. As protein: CASSLGPRDSLNEQFF.

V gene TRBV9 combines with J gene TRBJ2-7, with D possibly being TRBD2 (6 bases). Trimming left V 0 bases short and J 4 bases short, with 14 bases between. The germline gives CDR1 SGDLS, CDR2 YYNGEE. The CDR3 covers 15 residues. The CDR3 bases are TGTGCCAGCAGCGTAGACGGGGAAGGAGGGTACGAGCAGTACTTC. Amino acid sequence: CASSVDGEGGYEQYF.

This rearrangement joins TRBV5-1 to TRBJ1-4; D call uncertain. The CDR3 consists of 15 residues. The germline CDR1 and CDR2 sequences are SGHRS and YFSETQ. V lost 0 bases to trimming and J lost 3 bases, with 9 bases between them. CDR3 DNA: TGCGCCAGCAGCTTGGCCGGGTTCTCTAATGAAAAACTGTTTTTT. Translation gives CASSLAGFSNEKLFF.

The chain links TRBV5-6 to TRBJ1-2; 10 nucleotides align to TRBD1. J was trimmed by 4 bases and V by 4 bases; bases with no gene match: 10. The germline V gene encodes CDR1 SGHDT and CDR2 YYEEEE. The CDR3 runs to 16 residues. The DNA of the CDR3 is TGTGCCAGCAGCCTAGCAAGACAGGGGGCTATCTATGGCTACACCTTC. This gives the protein CASSLARQGAIYGYTF.

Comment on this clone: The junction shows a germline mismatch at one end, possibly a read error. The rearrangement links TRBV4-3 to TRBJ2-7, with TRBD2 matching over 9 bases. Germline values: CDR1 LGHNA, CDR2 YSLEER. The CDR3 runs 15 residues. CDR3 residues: CASSQDSGGSSEQYF. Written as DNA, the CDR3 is TGCGCCAGCAGCCAAGATAGCGGGGGTTCCTCCGAGCAGTACTTC.